Each of the 28 T cell receptor beta chains below was sequenced from the same sample in a study of blood T cell repertoires in COVID-19. Using immunoSEQ multiplex PCR, the repertoire was profiled, and TCRdb retains in-frame clones only, with some absent. The table lists about half a million clones, roughly nine tenths of them singletons. Sequenced input: PBMCs or T cells enriched from blood (not recorded which). These receptors came from a woman aged 60-75 years who had recovered from COVID-19.

J is TRBJ1-6 and V is TRBV7-9, with a possible D match to TRBD1 (5 bases). This CDR3 has 16 amino acids. V lost 5 bases to trimming and J lost 6 bases, with 17 bases between them. The V gene's germline CDR1 is SEHNR and CDR2 FQNEAQ (reference sequence). CDR3 sequence reads: CASSVRTGGGNSPLHF. The CDR3 region has the DNA TGTGCCAGCAGCGTCCGGACGGGGGGGGGTAATTCACCCCTCCACTTT.

This sequence joins TRBV29-1 and TRBJ1-2, with no clear D. The ends were cut back, 6 bases at V and 2 bases at J, with 10 bases in the middle. Germline values: CDR1 SQVTM, CDR2 ANQGSEA. The CDR3 covers 12 residues. The CDR3 DNA reads as TGCAGCGTGGAGGGTGAGAACTATGGCTACACCTTC. Protein: CSVEGENYGYTF.

The chain employs TRBV29-1 and TRBJ2-7, with 9 bases that match TRBD1. Germline CDR1 and CDR2: SQVTM and ANQGSEA. The CDR3 runs to 14 residues. The ends lost 7 bases at V and 3 bases at J; junction bases unmatched: 10. The CDR3 loop is CSAVNRGLSYEQYF. CDR3 nucleotide sequence: TGCAGCGCCGTTAACAGGGGGCTTAGCTACGAGCAGTACTTC.

The chain combines TRBV25-1 with TRBJ1-1, with 7 bases matching TRBD1. J lost 5 bases, V lost 8 bases, and 11 bases had no gene match. CDR1 MGHDK and CDR2 SYGVNS come from the germline V gene. There are 14 residues in the CDR3. The CDR3 sequence is CASSRTGKSTEAFF. The CDR3 coding sequence is TGTGCCAGCTCTCGGACAGGAAAGAGTACTGAAGCTTTCTTT.

J is TRBJ2-7 and V is TRBV12-3 or TRBV12-4; a possible D gene is TRBD1 (6 bases). This CDR3 is 13 amino acids long. V was pared by 8 bases and J by 0 bases, with 11 bases between. CDR3 sequence (DNA): TGTGCCAGCTCAGGGGATAGCTCCTACGAGCAGTACTTC. Translating it yields CASSGDSSYEQYF.

The chain recombines TRBV11-3 with TRBJ1-1, with 9 bases matching TRBD1. CDR1 is SGHNT and CDR2 is YENEEA in the germline V gene. V shed 6 bases and J 0 bases; nucleotides not matched to a gene: 5. This CDR3 has 15 amino acids. CDR3 residues: CASRPQGALNTEAFF. The CDR3 nucleotides read TGTGCCAGCAGACCACAGGGGGCCTTGAACACTGAAGCTTTCTTT.

This chain links TRBV5-5 with TRBJ2-7; TRBD1 agrees at 7 bases. CDR1 and CDR2 from the germline V gene are SGHKS and YYEKEE (reference sequence). The J segment lost 7 bases and the V segment lost 2 bases, leaving 6 bases of the junction unmatched. The length of the CDR3 is 13 residues. The chain's CDR3 is CASSFQGTVEQYF. The CDR3 DNA sequence: TGTGCCAGCAGCTTTCAAGGGACAGTTGAGCAGTACTTC.

The V gene is TRBV27, the J gene TRBJ2-1; 8 bases are a match to TRBD1. The CDR3 extends over 15 amino acids. The V gene end was trimmed by 6 bases and the J gene end by 7 bases; junction bases not matched to a gene: 11. The germline CDR1 and CDR2 sequences are MNHEY and SMNVEV (reference sequence). CDR3 nucleotide sequence: TGTGCCAGCAGCGTACGCTGGACAGGGAAAAATGAGCAGTTCTTC. This translates into CASSVRWTGKNEQFF.

The chain combines TRBV3-1 (or the pseudogene TRBV3-2) with TRBJ2-3, with TRBD1 as a possible D gene (5 bases). This CDR3 is 15 amino acids long. Germline CDR1 is LGHDT and CDR2 is YNNKEL (reference sequence). The V end lost 1 base, the J end lost 3 bases, and 11 bases lay between the germline ends. CDR3 residues: CASSQAHRLTDTQYF. The CDR3 DNA follows: TGTGCCAGCAGCCAAGCTCACAGGCTAACAGATACGCAGTATTTT.

The rearrangement joins TRBV5-6 to TRBJ2-7; 7 nucleotides line up with TRBD2. J gave up 0 bases and V 0 bases, and 0 bases lay outside the gene matches. CDR1 SGHDT and CDR2 YYEEEE come from the germline V gene. The CDR3 runs to 14 residues. The CDR3 reads CASSLGTSSYEQYV. CDR3 sequence (DNA): TGTGCCAGCAGCTTGGGGACTAGCTCCTACGAGCAGTACGTC.

Here the CDR3 reads CASSSDTAYGYTF. As DNA, the CDR3 is TGTGCCAGCAGTTCGGACACGGCTTATGGCTACACCTTC. This chain connects TRBV6-5 to TRBJ1-2, with D perhaps TRBD1 (5 bases). From germline, CDR1 is MNHEY and CDR2 SVGAGI. Trimming removed 4 bases from V and 5 bases from J, with 11 bases in between. The length of the CDR3 is 13 residues.

The chain links TRBV5-1 to TRBJ1-1; D is possibly TRBD1 (5 bases). Germline V gene sequence: CDR1 SGHRS, CDR2 YFSETQ. The CDR3 covers 14 residues. The V and J ends lost 5 bases and 3 bases respectively, with 14 bases between them. The CDR3 DNA sequence: TGCGCCAGCAGTAATTGGGGGGTCGACACTGAAGCTTTCTTT. Translated: CASSNWGVDTEAFF.

On this clone: The sample contains more than one DNA sequence encoding this CDR3. V gene TRBV18 combines with J gene TRBJ1-2; TRBD1 aligns across 7 bases. J was trimmed by 4 bases and V by 3 bases; bases with no gene match: 2. Germline loops: CDR1 KGHSH, CDR2 LQKENI. The CDR3 runs to 13 residues. CDR3: CASSPDRVYGYTF. CDR3 in DNA: TGTGCCAGCTCACCCGACAGGGTCTATGGCTACACCTTC.

This sequence joins TRBV7-9 and TRBJ2-3, with D unclear. This CDR3 region has 19 residues. Trimming left V 5 bases short and J 0 bases short, with 24 bases between. Germline V gene data show CDR1 as SEHNR and CDR2 as FQNEAQ (reference sequence). CDR3 bases: TGTGCCAGCAGCACGATCCGGCTCAACCCGACAACTAGCACAGATACGCAGTATTTT. Translated: CASSTIRLNPTTSTDTQYF.

V usage is TRBV11-2 and J usage is TRBJ1-4; the match to TRBD1 covers 11 bases. The CDR3 runs to 18 residues. Germline V gene lookup returns CDR1 SGHAT and CDR2 FQNNGV. Trimming took 3 bases from V and 0 from J; bases not matched to a gene: 6. In nucleotides, the CDR3 is TGTGCCAGCAGCTTTGGACAGGGGGCGGTGTCAACTAATGAAAAACTGTTTTTT. Protein sequence: CASSFGQGAVSTNEKLFF.

J is TRBJ2-3 and V is TRBV4-1; D unresolved. Germline lookup yields CDR1 MGHRA and CDR2 YSYEKL. V was cut by 1 base and J by 2 bases, with 10 bases left in between. The CDR3 sequence is 15 residues long. The CDR3 nucleotides read TGCGCCAGCAGCCAAGGCCCGGTTTACACAGATACGCAGTATTTT. Residues: CASSQGPVYTDTQYF.

The CDR3 DNA is TGTGCCAGCAGCCAAGCGGGGACCTTGCGGGGTGGCTTGGGGCAGTACTTC. This translates into CASSQAGTLRGGLGQYF. The chain couples TRBV3-1 (or the pseudogene TRBV3-2) to TRBJ2-7, with D perhaps TRBD2 (6 bases). Germline assignment: CDR1 LGHDT and CDR2 YNNKEL (reference sequence). This CDR3 contains 17 residues. Trimming pared 1 base from V and 9 bases from J, leaving 25 bases between.

This chain joins TRBV14 and TRBJ1-3; no clear D gene. The CDR3 runs 13 residues. Germline V gives CDR1 SGHDN, CDR2 FVKESK. Trimming pared 7 bases from V and 0 bases from J, leaving 7 bases between. The CDR3 DNA follows: TGTGCCAGCACCCTCTACTCTGGAAACACCATATATTTT. Protein product: CASTLYSGNTIYF. Full variable domain (remainder filled in from reference TRBV14 and TRBJ1-3): EAGVTQFPSHSVIEKGQTVTLRCDPISGHDNLYWYRRVMGKEIKFLLHFVKESKQDESGMPNNRFLAERTGGTYSTLKVQPAELEDSGVYFCASTLYSGNTIYFGEGSWLTVV.

This chain links TRBV6-2 or TRBV6-3 with TRBJ1-5; D is uncertain. Germline lookup yields CDR1 MNHEY and CDR2 SVGEGT. The CDR3 sequence is 16 residues long. Trimming stripped 2 bases from V and 1 base from J, with 12 bases between. This CDR3 reads CASSYGLAYSNQPQHF. The DNA for the CDR3 is TGTGCCAGCAGTTACGGGCTGGCCTACAGCAATCAGCCCCAGCATTTT.

J is TRBJ1-1 and V is TRBV6-4; perhaps TRBD1 as D (6 bases). This CDR3 has 13 amino acids. Looked up from germline, CDR1 is MRHNA and CDR2 is SNTAGT. The V gene lost 2 bases and the J gene lost 8 bases, with 12 bases spanning the gap. The CDR3 sequence: CASSDVGRGEAFF. The CDR3 DNA follows: TGTGCCAGCAGTGACGTCGGCAGGGGCGAAGCTTTCTTT.

This chain uses TRBV13 with TRBJ2-7; the match to TRBD1 covers 7 bases. The J segment lost 2 bases and the V segment lost 5 bases, leaving 6 bases of the junction unmatched. CDR3 length: 14 amino acids. Per the germline V gene, CDR1 is PRHDT and CDR2 is FYEKMQ (reference sequence). This CDR3 is CASSPSQGAYEQYV. The CDR3 nucleotides read TGTGCCAGCAGCCCCTCCCAGGGGGCCTACGAGCAGTACGTC.

V gene TRBV2 combines with J gene TRBJ1-2, with 7 bases matching TRBD1. Germline V gives CDR1 SNHLY, CDR2 FYNNEI. The CDR3 is 12 amino acids. The junction had 5 bases not matched to a gene; V was cut back by 8 bases and J by 5 bases. The CDR3 here is CASFRGQYGYTF. CDR3 nucleotide sequence: TGTGCCAGCTTCAGGGGACAGTATGGCTACACCTTC.

This clone showed up just a few times. The chain couples TRBV7-2 to TRBJ1-5; 8 nucleotides align to TRBD1. V dropped 5 bases and J dropped 5; count of bases not matched to a gene: 5. The germline gives CDR1 SGHTA, CDR2 FQGNSA. The CDR3 runs 14 residues. This CDR3 is CASSPRQGYQPQHF. CDR3 in DNA: TGTGCCAGCAGCCCAAGACAGGGGTATCAGCCCCAGCATTTT.

V is TRBV6-5 and J is TRBJ1-2; TRBD1 is a possible D gene (5 bases). CDR1 and CDR2 (germline): MNHEY, SVGAGI. The CDR3 spans 14 residues. Deletions cut 0 bases from V and 4 bases from J, with 9 bases between. CDR3 sequence reads: CASSYSTQGYGYTF. CDR3 nucleotide sequence: TGTGCCAGCAGTTACTCGACGCAGGGCTATGGCTACACCTTC.

The chain uses TRBV2 and TRBJ1-5, with D maybe TRBD1 (6 bases). Trimming stripped 6 bases from V and 4 bases from J, with 19 bases between. CDR3 length: 16 amino acids. In germline, CDR1 is SNHLY, CDR2 FYNNEI. The CDR3 reads CASRAEGGQRNQPQHF. The CDR3 bases are TGTGCCAGCAGGGCCGAGGGGGGGCAACGGAATCAGCCCCAGCATTTT.

This clone was recorded once. V and J are TRBV12-5 and TRBJ1-5; 7 bases are shared with TRBD1. The length of the CDR3 is 15 residues. V shed 7 bases and J 7 bases; nucleotides not matched to a gene: 13. Per germline, CDR1 LGHNT and CDR2 FRNRAP. The CDR3 nucleotides read TGTGCTAGTGCCCCGACAGGGAAGGGCGGACAGCCCCAGCATTTT. Its translation: CASAPTGKGGQPQHF.

About this clone: Other nucleotide sequences from this sample produce the same CDR3. The rearrangement links TRBV27 to TRBJ1-5; D is perhaps TRBD1 (5 bases). Trimming took off 1 base at V and 7 bases at J, with 8 bases between the two ends. This CDR3 comprises 13 residues. Germline V gene sequence: CDR1 MNHEY, CDR2 SMNVEV (reference sequence). In nucleotides, the CDR3 is TGTGCCAGCAGTTTATTTGGGGGGCAGCCCCAGCATTTT. It codes for CASSLFGGQPQHF.

V and J are TRBV24-1 and TRBJ2-2; unclear D gene. This CDR3 spans 14 amino acids. V lost 4 bases to trimming and J lost 1 base, with 6 bases between them. Germline CDR1 is KGHDR and CDR2 is SFDVKD. The CDR3 nucleotides read TGTGCCACCAGTGAGGCAGGGAACACCGGGGAGCTGTTTTTT. This sequence encodes CATSEAGNTGELFF.